Listed below are T cell receptor beta chains from one sample, sequenced in a study of cytomegalovirus exposure and HLA in healthy donors. Measured with immunoSEQ multiplex PCR; TCRdb has only the in-frame clones, and not every one. The data show about 180,000 clones, 77% seen once. Sequencing was carried out using PBMCs. These receptors came from a woman aged 60-70 years in good health and CMV-seropositive. The CDR3 runs from the conserved cysteine through the conserved F or W. A D gene is named only where the DNA matches it firmly. The size of a clone is reported for some rows only, either as once, few or many, or as a class for expanded clones.

few TRBJ1-5 TRBV18 TRBD1 TGTGCCAGCTCACATCTACCGGACAGGGGGATTGGTAGCAATCAGCCCCAGCATTTT CASSHLPDRGIGSNQPQHF
- TRBJ2-1 TRBV2 TRBD2 TGTGCCAGCAGTGGCGGACTAGCGGGGGCGGGTGAGCAGTTCTTC CASSGGLAGAGEQFF
- TRBJ1-1 TRBV28 TRBD1 TGTGCCAGCAGTTCCCCCGACAGGGCGAACACTGAAGCTTTCTTT CASSSPDRANTEAFF
- TRBJ1-2 TRBV6-5 - TGTGCCAGCAGACGAGGGGGGGTAACGGGTGGCTACACCTTC CASRRGGVTGGYTF
- TRBJ2-3 TRBV11-2 TRBD1 TGTGCCAGCAGCTTATCAGGGGGCGCGGGTACGCAGTATTTT CASSLSGGAGTQYF
- TRBJ1-1 TRBV6-5 TRBD1 TGTGCCAGCAGTTCGGGGACAGGGGGTTACACTGAAGCTTTCTTT CASSSGTGGYTEAFF
- TRBJ1-2 TRBV27 TRBD1 TGTGCCAGCAGTCAACGGACAGGGGGCGACTATGGCTACACCTTC CASSQRTGGDYGYTF
- TRBJ1-4 TRBV6-6 TRBD1 TGTGCCAGCAGTTTCCCCGGGACAGGGGACGAAAAACTGTTTTTT CASSFPGTGDEKLFF
- TRBJ1-5 TRBV6-4 TRBD1 TGTGCCAGCAGTACCGGGACAGGAGACAATCAGCCCCAGCATTTT CASSTGTGDNQPQHF
- TRBJ1-2 TRBV7-9 - TGTGCCAGCAGCCAGCCGGGGAGCGATGGCTACACCTTC CASSQPGSDGYTF
large TRBJ1-2 TRBV28 TRBD1 TGTGCCAGCAGTTCCCCAGGGGGGAACTATGGCTACACCTTC CASSSPGGNYGYTF
- TRBJ1-3 TRBV7-2 - TGTGCCAGCAGCTTCCGGGCTGGAAACACCATATATTTT CASSFRAGNTIYF
- TRBJ2-7 TRBV19 - TGTGCCAGTAGTTCTAGGACGGGATCCTACGAGCAGTACTTC CASSSRTGSYEQYF
- TRBJ1-4 TRBV30 - TGTGCCTGGAGTCGTCAGGGGAGCACTAATGAAAAACTGTTTTTT CAWSRQGSTNEKLFF
few TRBJ1-1 TRBV7-9 TRBD1 TGTGCCAGCAGCCCCCCACAGGGGGCGGACACTGAAGCTTTCTTT CASSPPQGADTEAFF
- TRBJ2-7 TRBV28 TRBD1 TGTGCCAGCAGTTTAGGCTGGGGACAGGTCCTGAACTTC CASSLGWGQVLNF
once TRBJ2-1 TRBV5-1 TRBD1 TGCGCCAGCAGCACAGGACAGGGTTTGGAGCAGTTCTTC CASSTGQGLEQFF
once TRBJ2-5 TRBV6-5 TRBD1 TGTGCCAGCAGGAGGGGGACAGGGGCGGGGGAGACCCAGTACTTC CASRRGTGAGETQYF
- TRBJ1-1 TRBV9 TRBD1 TGTGCCAGCAGCGTAGAGGGGGCCCCTGAAGCTTTCTTT CASSVEGAPEAFF
- TRBJ1-1 TRBV19 - TGTGCCAGTAGTAGAAGAGGGGGAGTGACGGAAGCTTTCTTT CASSRRGGVTEAFF
- TRBJ1-3 TRBV10-3 - TGTGCCATCAGCCCTAATGGAAACACCATATATTTT CAISPNGNTIYF
- TRBJ2-7 TRBV6-1 - TGTGCCAGCATGATTAGGAGCCAGGGCTCCTACGAGCAGTACTTC CASMIRSQGSYEQYF
- TRBJ2-5 TRBV7-2 TRBD1 TGTGCCAGCAGGAGGACAGGGGGCGGGGAGACCCAGTACTTC CASRRTGGGETQYF
- TRBJ2-1 TRBV30 TRBD2 TGTGCCGGCAGGAGCGGGGGCTACAATGAGCAGTTCTTC CAGRSGGYNEQFF
- TRBJ2-4 TRBV6-5 - TGTGCCAGTACAGACCTTACCAAAAACATTCAGTACTTC CASTDLTKNIQYF
- TRBJ2-3 TRBV16 - TGTGCCAGCAGCCAATTGGGCAGGGCTACAGATACGCAGTATTTT CASSQLGRATDTQYF
- TRBJ1-4 TRBV10-3 - TGTGCCATCAGTGAGGCGGGAACAGCGGATGAAAAACTGTTTTTT CAISEAGTADEKLFF
- TRBJ2-5 TRBV7-9 - TGTGCCAGCAGCTTAGGGGGACAACTCGGTCTTGAGACCCAGTACTTC CASSLGGQLGLETQYF
- TRBJ1-1 TRBV19 - TGTGCCAGTAGTATGGGCAGGGTTCCTATGAACACTGAAGCTTTCTTT CASSMGRVPMNTEAFF
- TRBJ2-2 TRBV9 TRBD2 TGTGCCAGCAGCGTGGAAGGGAGGGGCACCGGGGAGCTGTTTTTT CASSVEGRGTGELFF
- TRBJ2-3 TRBV19 TRBD2 TGTGCCAGTAGCCCAATAGCGGGACGCGACACAGATACGCAGTATTTT CASSPIAGRDTDTQYF
- TRBJ2-5 TRBV9 - TGTGCCAGCAGCGTAGACAGGAGGGGCCAAGAGACCCAGTACTTC CASSVDRRGQETQYF
- TRBJ1-6 TRBV19 TRBD1 TGTGCCAGTAGGCCAGGGACAGGGAATTCACCCCTCCACTTT CASRPGTGNSPLHF
- TRBJ1-3 TRBV7-9 TRBD1 TGTGCCAGCAGCTTAGGCAGGGGGCCTGGAAACACCATATATTTT CASSLGRGPGNTIYF
- TRBJ2-2 TRBV27 - TGTGCCAGCAGTATGATGGGCTCGGGGACCGGGGAGCTGTTTTTT CASSMMGSGTGELFF
few TRBJ2-3 TRBV7-2 TRBD1 TGTGCCAGCAGCTTTGACAGGGAAGTCACAGATACGCAGTATTTT CASSFDREVTDTQYF
few TRBJ2-1 TRBV12-5 TRBD1 TGTGCTAGTGGGCTCACTGGACAGGGGGATTTTTCGAATGAGCAGTTCTTC CASGLTGQGDFSNEQFF
- TRBJ2-5 TRBV7-2 TRBD2 TGTGCCAGCAGCTTACTGGGGGGGCAAGAGACCCAGTACTTC CASSLLGGQETQYF
- TRBJ1-2 TRBV6-1 - TGTGCCAGCAGTGATTACAGAATCGTAGGTCTTTATGGCTACACCTTC CASSDYRIVGLYGYTF
- TRBJ1-2 TRBV6-4 - TGTGCCAGCAGTTACGTAGGAGCTGGCTACACCTTC CASSYVGAGYTF
- TRBJ2-7 TRBV28 TRBD2 TGTGCCAGCAGCGCCCCGACTAGCGGGAGCTCCTACGAGCAGTACTTC CASSAPTSGSSYEQYF